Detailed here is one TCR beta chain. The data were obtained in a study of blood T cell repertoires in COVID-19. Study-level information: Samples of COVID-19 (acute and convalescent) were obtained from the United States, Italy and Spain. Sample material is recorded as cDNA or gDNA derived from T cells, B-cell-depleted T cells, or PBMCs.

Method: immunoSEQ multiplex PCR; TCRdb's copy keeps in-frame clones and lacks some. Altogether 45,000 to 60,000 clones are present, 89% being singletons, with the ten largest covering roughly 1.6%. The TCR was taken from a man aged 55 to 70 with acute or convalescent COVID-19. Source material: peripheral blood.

The CDR3 region has the DNA TGCGCCAGCAGCCCAGGACCTAGACAGGGGGCTAGAGGACAGCCCCAGCATTTT. Its protein is CASSPGPRQGARGQPQHF. This rearrangement joins TRBV5-1 to TRBJ1-5, with 10 bases that match TRBD1. The CDR3 has 18 residues. V lost 4 bases to trimming and J lost 7 bases; unmatched junction nucleotides: 17. Germline assignment: CDR1 SGHRS and CDR2 YFSETQ.